This T cell receptor beta chain emerged from a study of a mutant IDH1 vaccine in newly diagnosed glioma. Study-level information: Vaccination started 4-6 weeks after radiotherapy alone, or with temozolomide cycles. Therapy received beforehand was radiotherapy, temozolomide, or both, with most patients given both. General study points: Immune responses induced by the vaccine were seen in roughly 93% of patients, spanning multiple MHC alleles.

TCRdb's copy holds only in-frame clones and misses some; the assay was immunoSEQ multiplex PCR. The sample consists of 60,000 or so clones, approximately 90% of them appearing once. As to this clone: The antigen is unknown.

This sample's time point: week 5, during vaccination. Doses comprised 300 ug of mutant IDH1 20-mer peptide each, plus topical imiquimod. The sequenced sample was PBMCs, obtained from a glioma patient whose treatment included an IDH1 peptide vaccine. This TCR came from a woman aged 40 to 50 with glioma.

The CDR3, as DNA: TGCGCCAGCAGCTTGGTGCCCGTACAGGCCGGGGAGCTGTTTTTT. Residues: CASSLVPVQAGELFF. This chain links TRBV5-1 with TRBJ2-2, with a tentative D call TRBD1 (5 bases). This CDR3 comprises 15 residues. CDR1 and CDR2 (germline): SGHRS, YFSETQ. With 0 bases removed from V and 6 bases from J, the gap between germline ends came to 12 bases.